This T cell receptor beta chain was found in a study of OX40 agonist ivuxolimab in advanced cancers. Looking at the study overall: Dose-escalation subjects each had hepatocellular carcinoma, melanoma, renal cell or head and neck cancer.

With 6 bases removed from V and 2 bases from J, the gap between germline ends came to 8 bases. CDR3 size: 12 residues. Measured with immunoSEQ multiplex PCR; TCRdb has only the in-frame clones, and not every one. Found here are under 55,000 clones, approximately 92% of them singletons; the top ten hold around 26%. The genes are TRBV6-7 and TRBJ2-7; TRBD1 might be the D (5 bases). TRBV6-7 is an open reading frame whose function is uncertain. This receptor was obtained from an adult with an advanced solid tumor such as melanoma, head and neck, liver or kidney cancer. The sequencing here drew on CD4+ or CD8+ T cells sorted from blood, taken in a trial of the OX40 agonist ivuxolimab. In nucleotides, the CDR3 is TGTGCCAGCAGACCAGGGACCTACGAGCAGTACTTC. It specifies CASRPGTYEQYF.